These T cell receptor beta chains were read from a single sample in a study of blood T cell repertoires in COVID-19. Method: immunoSEQ multiplex PCR; TCRdb's copy keeps in-frame clones and lacks some. This sample has 88,000 or so clones, with 85% found just once. Specimen: peripheral blood. These receptors were taken from a man aged 55 to 70 with acute or convalescent COVID-19. Each CDR3 is given with its conserved first and last residue. A D gene is named only where the DNA matches it firmly.

TRBJ2-7 TRBV7-2 TRBD1 CASSFNRGMWEQYF TGTGCCAGCAGTTTTAACAGGGGGATGTGGGAGCAGTACTTC
TRBJ2-7 TRBV9 TRBD2 CASSVGLAGDYEQYF TGTGCCAGCAGCGTAGGTCTAGCGGGAGACTACGAGCAGTACTTC
TRBJ1-4 TRBV5-3 TRBD1 CAFHLQGLLEKLFF TGTGCCTTCCACCTACAGGGGCTTCTTGAAAAACTGTTTTTT
TRBJ1-6 TRBV5-4 - CASSRTPGSPLHF TGTGCCAGCAGCCGAACTCCAGGTTCACCCCTCCACTTT
TRBJ2-3 TRBV29-1 - CSADEATDTQYF TGCAGCGCAGATGAGGCCACAGATACGCAGTATTTT
TRBJ2-7 TRBV18 TRBD2 CASSPLGSGGIYEQYF TGTGCCAGCTCACCACTGGGTAGCGGGGGGATCTACGAGCAGTACTTC
TRBJ2-3 TRBV27 TRBD2 CASSFIKLGLVPGGDTQYF TGTGCCAGCAGTTTTATTAAGTTGGGCCTTGTTCCGGGGGGGGATACGCAGTATTTT
TRBJ2-1 TRBV5-1 TRBD2 CASSLGLAGFHNEQFF TGCGCCAGCAGCCTGGGACTAGCGGGATTCCACAATGAGCAGTTCTTC
TRBJ1-2 TRBV30 TRBD1 CAFTGDGYTF TGTGCCTTTACAGGGGACGGCTACACCTTC
TRBJ1-2 TRBV4-3 TRBD1 CASSPDEGAGGYTF TGCGCCAGCAGCCCGGATGAGGGGGCGGGTGGCTACACCTTC